What follows is one T cell receptor (beta chain) and its context. The target antigen is unknown. TCRdb redid the calling of the RT-PCR reads with MiXCR, one entry per CDR3 protein. The table shows 530,000 or so distinct CDR3 sequences, with approximately 14% occurring only once. The data were obtained in a study of response to subunit inactivated influenza vaccine. Study-wide results and limits: Few new T cells, the authors suggested, are recruited by each seasonal influenza vaccination.

Germline lookup yields CDR1 KGHSH and CDR2 LQKENI. Trimming took 3 bases from V and 10 from J; bases not matched to a gene: 13. The CDR3 covers 17 residues. The receptor was derived from a middle-aged man who received an inactivated influenza vaccine. This chain connects TRBV18 to TRBJ1-6, with 9 bases that match TRBD1. The specimen was PBMCs from blood, collected about 11 days after vaccination. The CDR3 is CASSPGTGLGRGSPLHF. The CDR3 DNA is TGTGCCAGCTCACCGGGGACAGGGCTTGGAAGAGGCTCACCCCTCCACTTT.